These 20 T cell receptor beta chains share one sample of origin, sequenced in a study of T cells after yellow fever vaccination. TCRdb reprocessed the 5' RACE reads with MiXCR, giving one entry per CDR3 protein. The data contain 250,000 to 350,000 distinct CDR3 sequences, about 6.6% of them singletons. The sequenced sample was PBMCs, obtained more than 35 days after the first yellow fever vaccination. The receptor source for this set is a man younger than 35 who received the YFV17D yellow fever vaccine.

The chain combines TRBV7-2 with TRBJ2-1; 9 bases fit TRBD2. The germline CDR1 and CDR2 sequences are SGHTA and FQGNSA. CDR3 length equals 12 residues. V gave up 5 bases and J gave up 14 bases; unmatched junction bases: 7. This chain's CDR3 is CASSNSGGAKFF. DNA for the CDR3: TGTGCCAGCAGCAATAGCGGGGGAGCTAAGTTCTTC.

This clonotype was picked up a small number of times. This chain connects TRBV20-1 to TRBJ2-5; D possibly corresponds to TRBD1 (5 bases). Trimming stripped 6 bases from V and 2 bases from J, with 10 bases between. Per the germline V gene, CDR1 is DFQATT and CDR2 is SNEGSKA (reference sequence). The CDR3 totals 12 residues. CDR3 amino acids: CSASGHQETQYF. The DNA of the CDR3 is TGCAGTGCCTCCGGACATCAAGAGACCCAGTACTTC.

This clonotype was seen at least ten times. The chain is built from TRBV27 and TRBJ2-7; D gene unclear. V lost 0 bases, J lost 7 bases, and 10 bases lay in between. The CDR3 totals 13 residues. Per the germline V gene, CDR1 is MNHEY and CDR2 is SMNVEV (reference sequence). CDR3 in amino acids: CASSLSSVGEQYF. As DNA, the CDR3 is TGTGCCAGCAGTTTATCGAGCGTAGGGGAGCAGTACTTC.

The chain joins TRBV29-1 to TRBJ2-2; possibly TRBD1 for D (6 bases). CDR1 and CDR2 (germline): SQVTM, ANQGSEA. Trimming took 4 bases from V and 0 from J, leaving 9 bases between them. CDR3 length: 14 residues. CDR3 sequence (DNA): TGCAGCGTTGGGACAGCGACGAACACCGGGGAGCTGTTTTTT. Its translation: CSVGTATNTGELFF.

In the case of this clonotype: The junction does not match germline at one end; this may be a read error. This chain joins TRBV15 and TRBJ2-7; weak D call: TRBD1 (5 bases). Per germline, CDR1 LNHNV and CDR2 YYDKDF (reference sequence). CDR3 size: 14 residues. The CDR3 DNA reads TGTACCACCAGCAGAGACATCACAGGCTACGAGCAGTACTTC. Amino acids: CTTSRDITGYEQYF.

The V and J genes are TRBV20-1 and TRBJ1-2; D remains unclear. Germline V gives CDR1 DFQATT, CDR2 SNEGSKA (reference sequence). This CDR3 comprises 13 residues. Trimming shortened V by 0 bases and J by 4 bases, and 9 bases separated the two germline ends. CDR3: CSARDAAIYGYTF. The CDR3 DNA is TGCAGTGCTAGAGATGCCGCGATCTATGGCTACACCTTC.

The chain employs TRBV7-9 and TRBJ2-1; D is uncertain. With 3 bases removed from V and 10 bases from J, the gap between germline ends came to 7 bases. CDR1 SEHNR and CDR2 FQNEAQ come from the germline V gene (reference sequence). The CDR3 has 11 amino acids. The CDR3 is CASSFPSEQFF. The DNA of the CDR3 is TGTGCCAGCAGCTTTCCGTCGGAGCAGTTCTTC.

This clonotype came up a few times. This chain joins TRBV24-1 and TRBJ1-2; weak D call: TRBD1 (5 bases). The germline CDR1 and CDR2 sequences are KGHDR and SFDVKD. V was clipped by 2 bases and J by 4 bases, with 10 bases between them. The CDR3 runs to 14 residues. DNA of the CDR3: TGTGCCACCAGTGATTCCGGGACTAGCTATGGCTACACCTTC. This gives the protein CATSDSGTSYGYTF.

V usage is TRBV7-2 and J usage is TRBJ2-1; maybe TRBD2 (6 bases). The V end was cut by 7 bases, the J end by 4 bases, with 8 bases between. The CDR3 is made up of 12 amino acids. Germline CDR1 reads SGHTA; CDR2 reads FQGNSA. The CDR3 coding sequence is TGTGCCAGCACGGCGGGATACAATGAGCAGTTCTTC. It codes for CASTAGYNEQFF. The complete variable domain, with remaining parts taken from reference TRBV7-2 and TRBJ2-1, reads GAGVSQSPSNKVTEKGKDVELRCDPISGHTALYWYRQSLGQGLEFLIYFQGNSAPDKSGLPSDRFSAERTGGSVSTLTIQRTQQEDSAVYLCASTAGYNEQFFGPGTRLTVL.

This clonotype was recorded many times. The CDR3 is CASSPARGSYEQYF. The CDR3 DNA reads TGCGCCAGCAGCCCCGCCCGGGGCTCCTACGAGCAGTACTTC. The genes are TRBV5-1 and TRBJ2-7; D is possibly TRBD2 (5 bases). The V end was cut by 4 bases, the J end by 0 bases, with 11 bases between. Germline CDR1 is SGHRS and CDR2 is YFSETQ. The CDR3 is made up of 14 amino acids.

This clonotype was picked up many times. V is TRBV5-1 and J is TRBJ1-1; weak D call: TRBD1 (6 bases). In germline, CDR1 is SGHRS, CDR2 YFSETQ. Between the trimmed V and J ends, which lost 7 bases and 4 bases, there was a span of 17 bases. This CDR3 region has 14 residues. The CDR3 sequence: CASGLDSPFTEAFF. CDR3 in DNA: TGCGCCAGCGGCCTGGACAGCCCTTTCACTGAAGCTTTCTTT.

The CDR3: CASSLVDGEGYTF. In nucleotides, the CDR3 is TGTGCCAGCAGCTTAGTAGATGGCGAAGGCTACACCTTC. This rearrangement joins TRBV7-9 to TRBJ1-2, with D uncertain. V was pared by 1 base and J by 8 bases, with 11 bases between. Germline loops: CDR1 SEHNR, CDR2 FQNEAQ (reference sequence). The CDR3 is 13 amino acids.

This clonotype was seen only a few times. The chain recombines TRBV20-1 with TRBJ2-7; D is tentatively TRBD1 or TRBD2 (5 bases each). V lost 7 bases to trimming and J lost 3 bases, with 10 bases between them. Germline assignment: CDR1 DFQATT and CDR2 SNEGSKA (reference sequence). The CDR3 contains 11 residues. The CDR3 here is CSVGAGYEQYF. In nucleotides, the CDR3 is TGCAGTGTCGGGGCCGGCTACGAGCAGTACTTC.

The chain is built from TRBV27 and TRBJ1-4, with D perhaps matching TRBD1 (5 bases). The CDR3 covers 14 residues. Germline V lookup: CDR1 MNHEY, CDR2 SMNVEV (reference sequence). Trimming cost V 7 bases and J 7 bases, with 16 bases left between them. This chain's CDR3 is CASTTVGGVEKLFF. Here the CDR3 DNA reads TGTGCCAGCACCACCGTGGGAGGGGTTGAAAAACTGTTTTTT.

V usage is TRBV6-2 or TRBV6-3 and J usage is TRBJ2-7; tentatively, D is TRBD2 (5 bases). Trimming took off 8 bases at V and 3 bases at J, with 11 bases between the two ends. Germline loops: CDR1 MNHEY, CDR2 SVGEGT. The CDR3 sequence is 12 residues long. The CDR3 loop is CASGSGFYEQYF. The CDR3 coding sequence is TGTGCCAGCGGGTCGGGGTTCTACGAGCAGTACTTC.

This clonotype appeared many times. The rearrangement uses TRBV18 and TRBJ2-1, with 9 bases fitting TRBD2. The trim removed 6 bases at V and 5 bases at J, leaving 8 bases unmatched. The V gene's germline CDR1 is KGHSH and CDR2 LQKENI. There are 15 residues in the CDR3. CDR3 nucleotides: TGTGCCAGCTCGCTTAGCGGGGGCCACGACAATGAGCAGTTCTTC. This translates into CASSLSGGHDNEQFF. Supplemented by reference TRBV18 and TRBJ2-1, the full variable domain reads NAGVMQNPRHLVRRRGQEARLRCSPMKGHSHVYWYRQLPEEGLKFMVYLQKENIIDESGMPKERFSAEFPKEGPSILRIQQVVRGDSAAYFCASSLSGGHDNEQFFGPGTRLTVL.

The CDR3 nucleotides read TGTGCCACCCCCGGGGGGACTAGCGGTGAGCAGTTCTTC. Protein sequence: CATPGGTSGEQFF. The chain employs TRBV5-4 and TRBJ2-1, with 11 bases fitting TRBD2. V was pared by 9 bases and J by 9 bases, with 8 bases of the junction left unmatched. The CDR3 is 13 amino acids. Germline lookup yields CDR1 SGHNT and CDR2 YYREEE (reference sequence).

V and J are TRBV5-1 and TRBJ2-5; TRBD2 might be the D (6 bases). The CDR3 loop spans 15 amino acids. V lost 4 bases and J 10 bases, leaving 23 bases between the germline ends. Germline CDR1 is SGHRS and CDR2 is YFSETQ. The CDR3 spells CASSTGGTLGKIQYF. The DNA for the CDR3 is TGCGCCAGCAGCACTGGAGGGACCTTGGGAAAGATCCAGTACTTC.

This clonotype was recorded many times. The CDR3 sequence is CASSLGRTNEKLFF. CDR3 nucleotides: TGCGCCAGCAGCTTGGGTAGGACTAATGAAAAACTGTTTTTT. The chain employs TRBV5-1 and TRBJ1-4; no definite D call. CDR1 SGHRS and CDR2 YFSETQ come from the germline V gene. The CDR3 totals 14 residues. Trimming took 0 bases from V and 2 from J, leaving 5 bases between them. The complete variable domain, with remaining parts taken from reference TRBV5-1 and TRBJ1-4, reads KAGVTQTPRYLIKTRGQQVTLSCSPISGHRSVSWYQQTPGQGLQFLFEYFSETQRNKGNFPGRFSGRQFSNSRSEMNVSTLELGDSALYLCASSLGRTNEKLFFGSGTQLSVL.

This clonotype was detected only a few times. The chain employs TRBV7-9 and TRBJ2-2; 8 nucleotides line up with TRBD1. The germline V gene has CDR1 SEHNR and CDR2 FQNEAQ (reference sequence). J was trimmed by 1 base and V by 5 bases; bases with no gene match: 3. The CDR3 totals 15 residues. Here the CDR3 reads CASSGGQGNTGELFF. The CDR3 DNA sequence: TGTGCCAGCAGCGGTGGACAGGGGAACACCGGGGAGCTGTTTTTT.